The source of this TCR beta chain is a study of neurological immune-mediated disorders. Looking at the study overall: Of the multiple sclerosis patients, 34 in total, roughly 31 were relapsing-remitting and 3 were secondary progressive. Findings of the study overall: The highest TCR clonal expansion occurred in HTLV-1-associated myelopathy; multiple sclerosis fell below healthy controls. The authors found no clinical or MRI feature associated with the multiple sclerosis repertoire cluster.

The CDR3 is 13 amino acids. V gave up 6 bases and J gave up 6 bases; unmatched junction bases: 5. Germline V CDR1 and CDR2: DFQATT, SNEGSKA (reference sequence). This clonotype was seen repeatedly, ten times or more. The antigen is undetermined. TCRdb re-called the 5' RACE reads through MiXCR, storing one row per CDR3 protein. The sample contains 100,000 or so distinct CDR3 sequences, 3.5% of which appear only once. The sequence was collected from a woman aged 18-30 years with multiple sclerosis. V gene TRBV20-1 combines with J gene TRBJ2-1, with 10 positions matching TRBD2. Sequencing was done on a sample of PBMCs. This CDR3 is CSACRLAGNEQFF. The CDR3 DNA reads as TGCAGTGCCTGTAGACTAGCGGGCAATGAGCAGTTCTTC.